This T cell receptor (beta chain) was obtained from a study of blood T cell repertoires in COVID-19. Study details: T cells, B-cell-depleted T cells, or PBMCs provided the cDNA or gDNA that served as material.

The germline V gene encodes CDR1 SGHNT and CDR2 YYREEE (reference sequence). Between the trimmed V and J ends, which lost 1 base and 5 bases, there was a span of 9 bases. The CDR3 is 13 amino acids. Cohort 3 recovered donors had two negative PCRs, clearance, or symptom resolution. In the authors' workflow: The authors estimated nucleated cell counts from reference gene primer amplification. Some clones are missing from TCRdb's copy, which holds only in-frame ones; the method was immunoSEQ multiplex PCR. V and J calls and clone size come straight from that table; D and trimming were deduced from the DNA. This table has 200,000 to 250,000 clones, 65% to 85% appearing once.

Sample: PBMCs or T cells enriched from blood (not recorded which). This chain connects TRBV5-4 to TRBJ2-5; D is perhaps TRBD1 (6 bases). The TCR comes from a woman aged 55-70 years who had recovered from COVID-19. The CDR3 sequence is CASSLKGVETQYF. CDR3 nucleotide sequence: TGTGCCAGCAGCTTGAAGGGGGTGGAGACCCAGTACTTC.